Described below is a single T cell receptor beta chain sequence and its context. Its antigen remains unknown. A sample-barcoded 5' primer and a J-beta primer mix were used in a second PCR of about 6 to 11 cycles. TCRdb redid the calling of the 5' RACE reads with MiXCR, one entry per CDR3 protein. The sample contains 720,000 or so distinct CDR3 sequences, roughly two fifths of which appear only once. The data are from a study of blood T cells in healthy people across ages. All donors came from Russia, were Caucasian and healthy, and spanned ages roughly 6 to 95. The ends lost 7 bases at V and 2 bases at J; junction bases unmatched: 4. This CDR3 region has 14 residues. Germline V gives CDR1 ENHRY, CDR2 SYGVKD. General study findings and limits: Greater diversity and more naive CD4+ cells were seen in long-lived donors than in aged donors.

This receptor was taken from a man aged 80 or over in good health. What was sequenced was blood. This chain connects TRBV10-3 to TRBJ1-5, with 8 nucleotides matching TRBD1. CDR3 region: CAINDRGGNQPQHF. The CDR3 nucleotides are TGTGCCATCAACGACAGGGGAGGCAATCAGCCCCAGCATTTT.